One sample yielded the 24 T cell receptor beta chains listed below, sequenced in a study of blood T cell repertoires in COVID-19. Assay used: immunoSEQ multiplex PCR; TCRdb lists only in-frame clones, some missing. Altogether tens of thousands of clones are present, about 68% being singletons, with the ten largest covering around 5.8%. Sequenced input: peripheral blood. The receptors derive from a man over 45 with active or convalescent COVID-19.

Here the CDR3 DNA reads TGTGCCAGCAGCTTAAACGCAGGGGGCATCGGGGAGCTGTTTTTT. This encodes CASSLNAGGIGELFF. The chain recombines TRBV7-2 with TRBJ2-2, with TRBD1 matching over 8 bases. V was clipped by 2 bases and J by 7 bases; unmatched bases: 6. This CDR3 has 15 residues. The V gene's germline CDR1 is SGHTA and CDR2 FQGNSA.

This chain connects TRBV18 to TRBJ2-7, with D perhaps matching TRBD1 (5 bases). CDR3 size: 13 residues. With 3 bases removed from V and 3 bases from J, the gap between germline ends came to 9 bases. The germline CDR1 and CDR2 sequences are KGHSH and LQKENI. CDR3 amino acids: CASSPTELYEQYF. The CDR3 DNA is TGTGCCAGCTCACCGACAGAACTCTACGAGCAGTACTTC. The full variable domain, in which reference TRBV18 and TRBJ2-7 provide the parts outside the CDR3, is NAGVMQNPRHLVRRRGQEARLRCSPMKGHSHVYWYRQLPEEGLKFMVYLQKENIIDESGMPKERFSAEFPKEGPSILRIQQVVRGDSAAYFCASSPTELYEQYFGPGTRLTVT.

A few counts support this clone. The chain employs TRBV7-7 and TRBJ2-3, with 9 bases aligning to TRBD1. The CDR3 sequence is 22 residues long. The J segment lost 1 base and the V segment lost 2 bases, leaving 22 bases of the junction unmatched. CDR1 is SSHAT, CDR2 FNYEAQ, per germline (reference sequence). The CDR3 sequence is CASSLTTTSQGARKHGTDTQYF. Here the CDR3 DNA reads TGTGCCAGCAGCTTAACCACTACTTCACAGGGGGCGCGGAAACACGGCACAGATACGCAGTATTTT.

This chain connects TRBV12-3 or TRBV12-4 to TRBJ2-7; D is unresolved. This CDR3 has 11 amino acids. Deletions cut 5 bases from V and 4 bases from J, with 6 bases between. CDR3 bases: TGTGCCAGCAGTACTCTTTACGAGCAGTACTTC. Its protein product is CASSTLYEQYF.

CDR3: CASSSTDRAILETQYF. CDR3 DNA sequence: TGTGCCAGCAGCTCAACGGACAGGGCAATTTTAGAGACCCAGTACTTC. The V gene is TRBV28, the J gene TRBJ2-5; 8 nucleotides match TRBD1. Germline assignment: CDR1 MDHEN and CDR2 SYDVKM. This CDR3 region has 16 residues. V trimming: 6 bases; J trimming: 4 bases; junction bases outside the gene matches: 13.

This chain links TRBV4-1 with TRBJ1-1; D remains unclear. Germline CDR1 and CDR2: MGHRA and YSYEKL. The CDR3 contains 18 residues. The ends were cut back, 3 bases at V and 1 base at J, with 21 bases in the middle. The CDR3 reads CASSQWSEGFKTNTEAFF. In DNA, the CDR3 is TGCGCCAGCAGCCAGTGGAGCGAAGGATTTAAAACGAACACTGAAGCTTTCTTT.

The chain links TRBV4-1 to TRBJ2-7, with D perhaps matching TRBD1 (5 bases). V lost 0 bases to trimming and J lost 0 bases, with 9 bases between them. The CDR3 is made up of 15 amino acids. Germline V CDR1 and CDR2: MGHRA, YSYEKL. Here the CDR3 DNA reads TGCGCCAGCAGCCAAGATTACGACAGCTCCTACGAGCAGTACTTC. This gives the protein CASSQDYDSSYEQYF.

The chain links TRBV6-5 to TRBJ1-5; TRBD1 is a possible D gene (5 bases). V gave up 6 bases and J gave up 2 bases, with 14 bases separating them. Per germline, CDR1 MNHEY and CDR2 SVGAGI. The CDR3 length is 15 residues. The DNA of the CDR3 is TGTGCCAGCAGATCAAGGACAAAAGGCAATCAGCCCCAGCATTTT. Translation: CASRSRTKGNQPQHF.

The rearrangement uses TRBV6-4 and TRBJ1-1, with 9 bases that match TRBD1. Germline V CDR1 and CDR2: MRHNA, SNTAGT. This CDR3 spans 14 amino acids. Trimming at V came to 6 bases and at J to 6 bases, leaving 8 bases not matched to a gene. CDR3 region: CASSRQGDVSEAFF. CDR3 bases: TGTGCCAGCAGCCGACAGGGGGACGTTTCTGAAGCTTTCTTT.

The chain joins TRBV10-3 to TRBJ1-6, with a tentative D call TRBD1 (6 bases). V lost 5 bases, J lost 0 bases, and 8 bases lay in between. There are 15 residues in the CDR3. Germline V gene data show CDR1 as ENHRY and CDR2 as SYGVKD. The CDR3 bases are TGTGCCATCAGTCTGGACAGCTCCTATAATTCACCCCTCCACTTT. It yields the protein CAISLDSSYNSPLHF.

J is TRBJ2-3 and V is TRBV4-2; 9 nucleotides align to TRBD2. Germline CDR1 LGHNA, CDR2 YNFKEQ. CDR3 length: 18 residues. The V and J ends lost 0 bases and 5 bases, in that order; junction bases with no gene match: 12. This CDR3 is CASSQDWLAGRVGDTQYF. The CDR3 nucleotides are TGTGCCAGCAGCCAAGATTGGCTAGCGGGACGAGTGGGAGATACGCAGTATTTT.

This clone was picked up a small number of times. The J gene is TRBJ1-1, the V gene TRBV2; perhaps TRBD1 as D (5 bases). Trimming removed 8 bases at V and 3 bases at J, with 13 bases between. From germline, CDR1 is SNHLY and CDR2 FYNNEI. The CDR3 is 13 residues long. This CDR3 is CASFEIGDTEAFF. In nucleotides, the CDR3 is TGTGCCAGCTTCGAGATAGGGGACACTGAAGCTTTCTTT.

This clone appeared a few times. CDR3 DNA: TGTGCCAGCAGTCCCCAGGGTGGGGTTTCCTACGAGCAGTACTTC. This gives the protein CASSPQGGVSYEQYF. This sequence joins TRBV27 and TRBJ2-7; D is perhaps TRBD1 (5 bases). CDR1 and CDR2 from the germline V gene are MNHEY and SMNVEV (reference sequence). This CDR3 has 15 residues. The V and J ends lost 5 bases and 1 base respectively, with 15 bases between them.

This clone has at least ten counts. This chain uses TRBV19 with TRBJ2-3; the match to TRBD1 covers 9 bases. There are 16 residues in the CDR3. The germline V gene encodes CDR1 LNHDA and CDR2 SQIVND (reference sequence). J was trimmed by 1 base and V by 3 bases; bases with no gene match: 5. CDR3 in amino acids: CASSMGTGPRTDTQYF. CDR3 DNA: TGTGCCAGTAGTATGGGGACAGGGCCGCGCACAGATACGCAGTATTTT.

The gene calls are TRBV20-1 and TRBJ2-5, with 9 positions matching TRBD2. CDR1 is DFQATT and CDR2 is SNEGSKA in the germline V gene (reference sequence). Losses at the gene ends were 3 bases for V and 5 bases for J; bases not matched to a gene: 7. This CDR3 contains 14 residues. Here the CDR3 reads CSASSSGGLETQYF. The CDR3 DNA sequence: TGCAGTGCTAGTTCGAGCGGGGGGCTCGAGACCCAGTACTTC.

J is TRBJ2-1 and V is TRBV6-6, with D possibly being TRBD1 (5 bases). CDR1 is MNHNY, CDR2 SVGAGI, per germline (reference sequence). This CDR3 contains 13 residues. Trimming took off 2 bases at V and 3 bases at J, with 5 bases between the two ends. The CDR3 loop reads CASSYQGYNEQFF. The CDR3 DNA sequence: TGTGCCAGCAGTTACCAGGGCTACAATGAGCAGTTCTTC.

CDR3 in amino acids: CASSPPARQPQHF. The CDR3 nucleotides read TGTGCCAGCAGTCCCCCCGCTCGGCAGCCCCAGCATTTT. V gene TRBV6-4 combines with J gene TRBJ1-5; D gene unclear. The CDR3 is 13 residues long. The V end lost 5 bases, the J end lost 7 bases, and 12 bases lay between the germline ends. CDR1 MRHNA and CDR2 SNTAGT come from the germline V gene.

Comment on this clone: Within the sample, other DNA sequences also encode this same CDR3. Here the CDR3 DNA reads TGTGCCAGCAGCGTAGGTAGCGGGGGTTACGAGCAGTACTTC. This encodes CASSVGSGGYEQYF. The gene calls are TRBV9 and TRBJ2-7; 9 bases fit TRBD2. The CDR3 runs 14 residues. Germline V gene lookup returns CDR1 SGDLS and CDR2 YYNGEE. J was trimmed by 4 bases and V by 0 bases; bases with no gene match: 2.

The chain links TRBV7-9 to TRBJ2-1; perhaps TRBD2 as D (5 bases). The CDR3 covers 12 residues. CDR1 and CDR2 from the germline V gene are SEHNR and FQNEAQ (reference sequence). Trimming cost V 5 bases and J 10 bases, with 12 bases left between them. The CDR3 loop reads CASSLIRLEQFF. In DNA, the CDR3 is TGTGCCAGCAGCCTAATTCGACTAGAGCAGTTCTTC.

The DNA for the CDR3 is TGTGCCAGCAGCACCCGACAGGGCGCTGAAGCTTTCTTT. The encoded protein is CASSTRQGAEAFF. The chain is built from TRBV7-9 and TRBJ1-1, with 7 bases identical to TRBD1. J was trimmed by 6 bases and V by 5 bases; bases with no gene match: 6. Germline values: CDR1 SEHNR, CDR2 FQNEAQ (reference sequence). The CDR3 contains 13 residues.

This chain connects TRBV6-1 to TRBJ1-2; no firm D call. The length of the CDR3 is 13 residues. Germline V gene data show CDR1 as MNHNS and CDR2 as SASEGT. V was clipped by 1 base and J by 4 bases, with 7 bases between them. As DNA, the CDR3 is TGTGCCAGCAGTGAAGGAGGAATCTATGGCTACACCTTC. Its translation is CASSEGGIYGYTF.

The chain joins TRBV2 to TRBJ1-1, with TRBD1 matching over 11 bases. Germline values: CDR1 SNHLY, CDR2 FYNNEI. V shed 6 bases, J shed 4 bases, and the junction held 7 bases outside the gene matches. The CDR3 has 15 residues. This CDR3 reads CASRARGTGGTEAFF. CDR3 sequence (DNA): TGTGCCAGCAGAGCGAGGGGGACAGGGGGCACTGAAGCTTTCTTT.

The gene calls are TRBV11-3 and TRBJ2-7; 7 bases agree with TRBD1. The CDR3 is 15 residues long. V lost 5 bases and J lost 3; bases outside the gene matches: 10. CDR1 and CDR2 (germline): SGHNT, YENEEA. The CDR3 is CASSKEPGQNYEQYF. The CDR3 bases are TGTGCCAGCAGCAAAGAGCCGGGACAGAACTACGAGCAGTACTTC.

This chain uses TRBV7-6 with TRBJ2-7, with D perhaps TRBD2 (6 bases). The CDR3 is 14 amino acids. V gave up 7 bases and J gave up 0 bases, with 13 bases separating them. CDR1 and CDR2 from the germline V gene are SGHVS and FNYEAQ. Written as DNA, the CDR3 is TGTGCCAGCACATGGAGGGACGGCTCCTACGAGCAGTACTTC. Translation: CASTWRDGSYEQYF.